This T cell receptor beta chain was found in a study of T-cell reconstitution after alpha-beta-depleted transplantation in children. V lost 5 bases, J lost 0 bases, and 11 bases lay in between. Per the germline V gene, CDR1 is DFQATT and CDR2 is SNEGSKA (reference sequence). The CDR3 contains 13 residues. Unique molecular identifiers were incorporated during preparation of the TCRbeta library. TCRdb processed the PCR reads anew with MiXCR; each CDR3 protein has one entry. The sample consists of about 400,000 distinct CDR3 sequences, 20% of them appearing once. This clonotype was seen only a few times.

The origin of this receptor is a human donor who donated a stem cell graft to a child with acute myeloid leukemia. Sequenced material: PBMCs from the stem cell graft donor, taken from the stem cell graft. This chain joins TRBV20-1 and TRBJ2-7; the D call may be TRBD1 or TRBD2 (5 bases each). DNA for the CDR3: TGCAGTGCTTGGGACGGGTACTCCTACGAGCAGTACTTC. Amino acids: CSAWDGYSYEQYF.